This entry concerns a single T cell receptor beta chain. Cohort allocation depended upon clinical history that participants reported. The sample belongs to a study of blood T cell repertoires in COVID-19. As processed by the authors: Reference gene primer amplification yielded estimated nucleated cell counts. Some clones are missing from TCRdb's copy, which holds only in-frame ones; the method was immunoSEQ multiplex PCR. V and J calls and clone size are those listed in that table; D and trimming were worked out from the DNA. This table holds 130,000 to 150,000 clones, approximately 88% found once. Sequenced: PBMCs or T cells enriched from blood (not recorded which). This clonotype was sampled from a man aged 40-50 years with acute COVID-19.

CDR3 loop: CASSSHRYGYTF. For the CDR3, the DNA is TGTGCCAGCAGCTCTCACAGATATGGCTACACCTTC. This chain uses TRBV5-6 with TRBJ1-2; D is uncertain. This CDR3 region has 12 residues. The germline CDR1 and CDR2 sequences are SGHDT and YYEEEE. The V and J ends lost 3 bases and 5 bases respectively, with 8 bases between them.